These 5 T cell receptor beta chains were sequenced from one sample in a study of response to subunit inactivated influenza vaccine. Via MiXCR, TCRdb re-called the RT-PCR reads, giving one row per CDR3 protein. The sample holds just under 250,000 distinct CDR3 sequences; 12% are singletons and the top ten take about 7.8%. Sequenced material: non-naive T cells sorted from PBMCs, taken 14 to 15 days before vaccination. All receptors derive from a man aged 45 to 65 who received an inactivated influenza vaccine.

The chain couples TRBV19 to TRBJ2-3; perhaps TRBD2 as D (5 bases). CDR1 and CDR2 (germline): LNHDA, SQIVND (reference sequence). V lost 3 bases and J lost 5, with 9 bases in between. This CDR3 comprises 13 residues. CDR3 in DNA: TGTGCCAGTAGTATGGGAGAGGGAGATACGCAGTATTTT. Protein product: CASSMGEGDTQYF.

The sample holds many counts of this clonotype. The chain carries TRBV20-1 and TRBJ1-5; D is ambiguous. The germline V and J ends were trimmed by 5 bases and 4 bases, with 9 bases remaining between them. The CDR3 has 12 residues. Germline assignment: CDR1 DFQATT and CDR2 SNEGSKA (reference sequence). CDR3 protein: CSAPGLNQPQHF. As DNA, the CDR3 is TGCAGTGCTCCCGGACTAAATCAGCCCCAGCATTTT.

The CDR3 is CSARPPWYTQYF. CDR3 DNA: TGCAGTGCTCGGCCCCCGTGGTATACGCAGTATTTT. This chain connects TRBV20-1 to TRBJ2-3; D unclear. Germline CDR1 and CDR2: DFQATT and SNEGSKA (reference sequence). The CDR3 consists of 12 residues. V was shortened by 5 bases and J by 7 bases, with 13 bases between the two germline ends.

This clonotype was observed at least ten times. The gene calls are TRBV5-1 and TRBJ2-2; 9 positions match TRBD1. Germline CDR1 is SGHRS and CDR2 is YFSETQ. V lost 4 bases and J lost 2; bases outside the gene matches: 6. The CDR3 consists of 16 residues. Here the CDR3 reads CASSAMGQGNTGELFF. The CDR3 nucleotides are TGCGCCAGCAGCGCGATGGGACAGGGCAACACCGGGGAGCTGTTTTTT.

This clonotype was found a few times. The chain has TRBV30 and TRBJ2-3; perhaps TRBD2 as D (5 bases). This CDR3 is 14 amino acids long. V was trimmed by 0 bases and J by 9 bases, leaving 16 bases between them. The germline CDR1 and CDR2 sequences are GTSNPN and SVGIG (reference sequence). DNA of the CDR3: TGTGCCTGGAGTGTTGGCAGCGGACTTTGGACGCAGTATTTT. Its protein is CAWSVGSGLWTQYF. The whole variable domain, filled in from reference TRBV30 and TRBJ2-3, reads SQTIHQWPATLVQPVGSPLSLECTVEGTSNPNLYWYRQAAGRGLQLLFYSVGIGQISSEVPQNLSASRPQDRQFILSSKKLLLSDSGFYLCAWSVGSGLWTQYFGPGTRLTVL.